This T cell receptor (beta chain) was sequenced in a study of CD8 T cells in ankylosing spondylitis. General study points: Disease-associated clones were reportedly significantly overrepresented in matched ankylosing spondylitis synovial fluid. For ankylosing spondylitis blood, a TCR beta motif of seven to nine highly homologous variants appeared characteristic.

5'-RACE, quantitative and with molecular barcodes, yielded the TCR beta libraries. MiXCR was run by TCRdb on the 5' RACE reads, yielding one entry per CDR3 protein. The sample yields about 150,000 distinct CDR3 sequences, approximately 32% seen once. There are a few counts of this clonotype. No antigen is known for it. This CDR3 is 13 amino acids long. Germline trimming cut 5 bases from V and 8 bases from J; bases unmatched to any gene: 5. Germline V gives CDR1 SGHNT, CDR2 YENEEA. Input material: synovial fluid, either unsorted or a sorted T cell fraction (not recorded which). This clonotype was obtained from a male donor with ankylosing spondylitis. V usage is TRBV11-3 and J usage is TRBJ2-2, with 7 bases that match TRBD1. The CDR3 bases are TGTGCCAGCAGCCCCAGGGGGAAAGGGGAGCTGTTTTTT. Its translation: CASSPRGKGELFF.